This section outlines one T cell receptor (beta chain) sequence together with its context. The sample comes from a study of blood T cell repertoires in COVID-19. The V gene's germline CDR1 is LGHDT and CDR2 YNNKEL (reference sequence). The CDR3 length is 14 residues. With V trimmed by 8 bases and J by 5 bases, 11 bases remained unmatched. The repertoire was sequenced with immunoSEQ multiplex PCR; TCRdb's copy has only in-frame clones and lacks some. The sample lists some 97,000 clones; approximately 86% were seen once. The material sequenced was PBMCs or T cells enriched from blood (not recorded which). The sequence came from a woman in her 50s who had recovered from COVID-19. The V and J genes are TRBV3-1 (or the pseudogene TRBV3-2) and TRBJ2-5, with TRBD2 identical over 7 bases. The CDR3 DNA follows: TGTGCCAGCCGCCCCGAGACTAGCCTGGAGACCCAGTACTTC. Amino acid sequence: CASRPETSLETQYF.